This TCR beta chain was captured by sequencing in a study of cytomegalovirus exposure and HLA in healthy donors. Study overall: Across about 400 genotyped donors, about 86% landed in the Caucasian-associated ancestry cluster.

Donors in the study were healthy people who gave bone marrow. There were likely unrecorded immune exposures, though donors were nominally healthy when sampled. The PCR ran on 60 Vbeta and 13 Jbeta primers. Generated by immunoSEQ multiplex PCR, the TCRdb table keeps only in-frame clones and is missing some. The sample holds about 270,000 clones, more than 80% seen once. The receptor was derived from a man between 40 and 49 years old in good health and CMV-seropositive. The sample was PBMCs.

The CDR3 loop reads CAWSVSGRALYEQYF. The CDR3 DNA reads TGTGCCTGGAGTGTGAGCGGGAGGGCCCTCTACGAGCAGTACTTC. The chain joins TRBV30 to TRBJ2-7, with TRBD2 identical over 10 bases. The V gene end was trimmed by 0 bases and the J gene end by 3 bases; junction bases not matched to a gene: 5. Germline CDR1 GTSNPN, CDR2 SVGIG (reference sequence). The CDR3 runs 15 residues.